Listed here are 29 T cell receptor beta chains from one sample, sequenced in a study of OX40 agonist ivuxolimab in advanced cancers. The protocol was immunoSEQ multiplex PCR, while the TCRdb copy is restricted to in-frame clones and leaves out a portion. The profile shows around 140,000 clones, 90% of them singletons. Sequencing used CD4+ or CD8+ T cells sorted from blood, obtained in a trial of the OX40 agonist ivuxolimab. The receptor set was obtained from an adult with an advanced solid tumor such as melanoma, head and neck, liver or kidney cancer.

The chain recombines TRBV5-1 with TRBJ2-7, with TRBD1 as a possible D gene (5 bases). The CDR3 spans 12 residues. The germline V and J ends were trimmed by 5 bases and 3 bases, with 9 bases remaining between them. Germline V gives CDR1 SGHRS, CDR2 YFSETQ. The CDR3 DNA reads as TGCGCCAGCAGTCTGGGGCACTACGAGCAGTACTTC. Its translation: CASSLGHYEQYF.

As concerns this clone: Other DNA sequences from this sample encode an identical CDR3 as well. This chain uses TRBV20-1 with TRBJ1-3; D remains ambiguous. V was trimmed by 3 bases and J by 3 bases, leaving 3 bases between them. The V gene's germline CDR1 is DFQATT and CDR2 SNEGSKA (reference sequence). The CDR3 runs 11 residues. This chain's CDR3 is CSARSGNTIYF. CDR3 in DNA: TGCAGTGCTAGGAGTGGAAACACCATATATTTT.

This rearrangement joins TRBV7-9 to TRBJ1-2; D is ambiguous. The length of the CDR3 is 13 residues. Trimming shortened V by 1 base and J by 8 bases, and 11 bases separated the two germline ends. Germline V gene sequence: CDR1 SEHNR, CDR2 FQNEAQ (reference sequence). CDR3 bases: TGTGCCAGCAGCTTAGATTACAGAGGCGGCTACACCTTC. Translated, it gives CASSLDYRGGYTF.

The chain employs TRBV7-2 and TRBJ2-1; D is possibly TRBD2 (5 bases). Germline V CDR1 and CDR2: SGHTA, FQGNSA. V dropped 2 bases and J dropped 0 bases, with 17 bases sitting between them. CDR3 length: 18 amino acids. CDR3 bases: TGTGCCAGCAGCTTAAGGGCTCGGACTCGCAGCTCCTACAATGAGCAGTTCTTC. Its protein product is CASSLRARTRSSYNEQFF.

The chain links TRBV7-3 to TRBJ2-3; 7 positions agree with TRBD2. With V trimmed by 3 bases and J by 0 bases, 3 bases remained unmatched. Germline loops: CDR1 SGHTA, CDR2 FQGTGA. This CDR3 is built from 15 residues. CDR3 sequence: CASSFQAGSTDTQYF. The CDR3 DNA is TGTGCCAGCAGCTTCCAAGCGGGAAGCACAGATACGCAGTATTTT.

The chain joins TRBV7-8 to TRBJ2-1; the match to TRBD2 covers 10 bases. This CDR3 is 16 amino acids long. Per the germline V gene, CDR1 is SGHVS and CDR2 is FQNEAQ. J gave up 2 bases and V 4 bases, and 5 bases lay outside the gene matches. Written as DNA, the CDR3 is TGTGCCAGCAGCTCCCGGACTAGCGGCACCTACAATGAGCAGTTCTTC. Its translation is CASSSRTSGTYNEQFF. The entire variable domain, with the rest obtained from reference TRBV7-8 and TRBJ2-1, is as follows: GAGVSQSPRYKVAKRGQDVALRCDPISGHVSLFWYQQALGQGPEFLTYFQNEAQLDKSGLPSDRFFAERPEGSVSTLKIQRTQQEDSAVYLCASSSRTSGTYNEQFFGPGTRLTVL.

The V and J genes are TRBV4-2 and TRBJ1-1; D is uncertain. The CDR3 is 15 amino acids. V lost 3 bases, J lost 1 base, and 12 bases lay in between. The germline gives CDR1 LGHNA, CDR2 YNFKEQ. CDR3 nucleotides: TGTGCCAGCAGCCACGGGTCGTTGGGGAACACTGAAGCTTTCTTT. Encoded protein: CASSHGSLGNTEAFF.

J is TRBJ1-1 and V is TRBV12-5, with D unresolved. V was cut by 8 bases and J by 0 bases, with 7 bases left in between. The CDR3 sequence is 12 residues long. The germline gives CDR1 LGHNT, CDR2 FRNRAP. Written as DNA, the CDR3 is TGTGCTAGTTCCGGCGTGAACACTGAAGCTTTCTTT. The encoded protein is CASSGVNTEAFF.

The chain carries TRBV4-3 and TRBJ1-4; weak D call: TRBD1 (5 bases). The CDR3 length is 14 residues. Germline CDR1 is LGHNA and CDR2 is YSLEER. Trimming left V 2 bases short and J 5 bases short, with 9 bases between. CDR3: CASSQLGRNEKLFF. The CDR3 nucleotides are TGCGCCAGCAGCCAACTGGGACGAAATGAAAAACTGTTTTTT.

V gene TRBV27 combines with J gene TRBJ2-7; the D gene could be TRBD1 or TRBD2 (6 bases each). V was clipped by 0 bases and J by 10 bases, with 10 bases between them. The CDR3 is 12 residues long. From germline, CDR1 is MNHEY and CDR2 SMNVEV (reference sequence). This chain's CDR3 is CASSLSGGSQYF. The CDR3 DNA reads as TGTGCCAGCAGTTTATCGGGGGGCAGCCAGTACTTC.

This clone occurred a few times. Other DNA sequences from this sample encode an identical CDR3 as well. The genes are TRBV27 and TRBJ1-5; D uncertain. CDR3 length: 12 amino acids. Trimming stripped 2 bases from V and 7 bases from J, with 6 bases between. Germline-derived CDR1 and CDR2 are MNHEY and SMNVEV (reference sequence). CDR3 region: CASSLAGQPQHF. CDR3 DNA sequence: TGTGCCAGCAGTTTAGCGGGGCAGCCCCAGCATTTT.

In DNA, the CDR3 is TGTGCCAGCAGTCCAAGGGTTCCCGGGACCAAAAACATTCAGTACTTC. Encoded protein: CASSPRVPGTKNIQYF. This chain links TRBV27 with TRBJ2-4, with D possibly TRBD2 on 5 matching bases. The CDR3 covers 16 residues. Germline V gives CDR1 MNHEY, CDR2 SMNVEV (reference sequence). V lost 5 bases to trimming and J lost 2 bases, with 16 bases between them.

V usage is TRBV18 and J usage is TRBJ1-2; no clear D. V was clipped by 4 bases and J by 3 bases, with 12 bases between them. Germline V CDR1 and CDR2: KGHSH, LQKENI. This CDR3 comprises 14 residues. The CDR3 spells CASSQRAGDYGYTF. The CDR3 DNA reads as TGTGCCAGCTCACAGAGGGCAGGCGACTATGGCTACACCTTC.

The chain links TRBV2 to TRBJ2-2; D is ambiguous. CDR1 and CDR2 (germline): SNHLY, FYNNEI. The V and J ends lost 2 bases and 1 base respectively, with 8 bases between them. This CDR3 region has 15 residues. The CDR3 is CASSESTVNTGELFF. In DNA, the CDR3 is TGTGCCAGCAGTGAATCGACGGTGAACACCGGGGAGCTGTTTTTT.

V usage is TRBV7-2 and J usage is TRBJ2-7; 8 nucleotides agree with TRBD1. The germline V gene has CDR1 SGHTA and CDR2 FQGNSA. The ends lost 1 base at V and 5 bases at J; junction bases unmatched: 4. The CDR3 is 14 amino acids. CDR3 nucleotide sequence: TGTGCCAGCAGCTTAGATACAGGGGGGAACGAGCAGTACTTC. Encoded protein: CASSLDTGGNEQYF.

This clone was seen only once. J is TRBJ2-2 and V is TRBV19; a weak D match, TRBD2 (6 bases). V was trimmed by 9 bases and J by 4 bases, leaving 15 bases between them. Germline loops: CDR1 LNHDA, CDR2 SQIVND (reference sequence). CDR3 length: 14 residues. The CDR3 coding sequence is TGTGCCAGCTGGGACTCGCTGTCCACCGGGGAGCTGTTTTTT. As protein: CASWDSLSTGELFF.

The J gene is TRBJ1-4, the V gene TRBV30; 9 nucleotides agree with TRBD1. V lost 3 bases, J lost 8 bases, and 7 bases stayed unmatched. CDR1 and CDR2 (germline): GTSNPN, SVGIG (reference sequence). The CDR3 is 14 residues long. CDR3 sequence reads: CAWSRGTGSEKLFF. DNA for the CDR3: TGTGCCTGGAGCAGGGGGACAGGGTCAGAAAAACTGTTTTTT.

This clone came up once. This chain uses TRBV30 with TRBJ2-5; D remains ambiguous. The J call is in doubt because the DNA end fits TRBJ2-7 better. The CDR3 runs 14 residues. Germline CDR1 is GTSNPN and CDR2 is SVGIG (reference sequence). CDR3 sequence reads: CAWSVQAKSYEQYF. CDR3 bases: TGTGCCTGGAGTGTACAAGCGAAATCCTACGAGCAGTACTTC.

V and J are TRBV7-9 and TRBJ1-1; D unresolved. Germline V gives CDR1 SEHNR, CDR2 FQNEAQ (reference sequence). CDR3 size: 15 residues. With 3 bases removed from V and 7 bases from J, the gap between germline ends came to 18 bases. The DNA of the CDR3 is TGTGCCAGCAGCTTGGCGGGTAACCGCTTACGTGAAGCTTTCTTT. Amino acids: CASSLAGNRLREAFF.

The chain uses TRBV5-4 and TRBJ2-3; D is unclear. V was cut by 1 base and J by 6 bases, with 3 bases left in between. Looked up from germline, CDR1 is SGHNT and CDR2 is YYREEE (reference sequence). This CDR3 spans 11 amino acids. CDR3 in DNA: TGTGCCAGCAGCTTGAGGGATACGCAGTATTTT. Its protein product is CASSLRDTQYF.

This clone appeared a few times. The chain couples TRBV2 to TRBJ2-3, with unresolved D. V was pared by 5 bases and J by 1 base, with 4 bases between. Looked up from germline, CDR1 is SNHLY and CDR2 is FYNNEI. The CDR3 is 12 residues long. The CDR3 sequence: CASSTGTDTQYF. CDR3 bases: TGTGCCAGCAGTACGGGCACAGATACGCAGTATTTT.

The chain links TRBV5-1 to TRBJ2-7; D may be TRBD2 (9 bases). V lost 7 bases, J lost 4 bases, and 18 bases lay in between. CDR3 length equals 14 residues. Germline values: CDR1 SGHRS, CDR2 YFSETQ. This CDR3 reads CASAGGQGAYEQYF. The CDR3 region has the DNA TGCGCCAGCGCGGGAGGGCAGGGGGCGTACGAGCAGTACTTC.

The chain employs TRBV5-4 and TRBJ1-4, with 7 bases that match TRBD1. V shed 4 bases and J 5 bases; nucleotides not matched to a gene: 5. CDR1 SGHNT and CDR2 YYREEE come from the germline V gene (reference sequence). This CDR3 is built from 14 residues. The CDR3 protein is CASSRDSRNEKLFF. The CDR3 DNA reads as TGTGCCAGCAGCAGGGACAGTAGAAATGAAAAACTGTTTTTT.

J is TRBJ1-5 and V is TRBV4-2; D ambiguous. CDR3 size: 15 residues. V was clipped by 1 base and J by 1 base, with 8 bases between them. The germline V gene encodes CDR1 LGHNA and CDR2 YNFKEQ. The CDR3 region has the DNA TGTGCCAGCAGCCAAGGCTCCTCCAGCAATCAGCCCCAGCATTTT. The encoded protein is CASSQGSSSNQPQHF.

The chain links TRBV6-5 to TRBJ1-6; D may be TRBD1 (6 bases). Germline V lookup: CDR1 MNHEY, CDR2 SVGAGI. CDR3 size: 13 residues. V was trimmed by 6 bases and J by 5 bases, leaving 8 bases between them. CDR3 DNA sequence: TGTGCCAGCAGCAGGGGACATAATTCACCCCTCCACTTT. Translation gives CASSRGHNSPLHF.

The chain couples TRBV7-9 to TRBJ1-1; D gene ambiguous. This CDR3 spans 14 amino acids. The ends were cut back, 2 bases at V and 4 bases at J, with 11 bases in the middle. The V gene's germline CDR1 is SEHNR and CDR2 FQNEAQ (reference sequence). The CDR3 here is CASSLQGRSTEAFF. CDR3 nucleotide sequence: TGTGCCAGCAGCTTACAAGGGCGGAGCACTGAAGCTTTCTTT.

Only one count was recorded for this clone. CDR3 region: CASSPRDRQLNTEAFF. The DNA for the CDR3 is TGTGCCAGCTCACCACGGGACAGGCAATTGAACACTGAAGCTTTCTTT. This chain links TRBV18 with TRBJ1-1; the match to TRBD1 covers 8 bases. Germline trimming cut 1 base from V and 0 bases from J; bases unmatched to any gene: 4. The CDR3 loop spans 16 amino acids. CDR1 and CDR2 from the germline V gene are KGHSH and LQKENI.

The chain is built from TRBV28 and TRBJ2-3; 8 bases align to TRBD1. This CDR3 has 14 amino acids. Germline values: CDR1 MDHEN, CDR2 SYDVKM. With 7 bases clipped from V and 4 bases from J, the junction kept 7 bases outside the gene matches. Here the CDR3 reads CASNRGSMADTQYF. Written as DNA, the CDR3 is TGTGCCAGCAACAGGGGGAGTATGGCAGATACGCAGTATTTT.

The chain's CDR3 is CASTPGGPYNEQFF. The CDR3 coding sequence is TGTGCCAGCACTCCCGGGGGCCCTTACAATGAGCAGTTCTTC. This sequence joins TRBV28 and TRBJ2-1; either TRBD1 or TRBD2 may fit D (6 bases each). CDR3 size: 14 residues. With 7 bases removed from V and 4 bases from J, the gap between germline ends came to 14 bases. In germline, CDR1 is MDHEN, CDR2 SYDVKM.